One sample yielded the 5 T cell receptor beta chains listed below, sequenced in a study of beta chain features in type 1 diabetes. Reverse transcription of all isolated RNA meant that expressed TCRB transcripts were sequenced. Clones were read by immunoSEQ multiplex PCR, and TCRdb kept only the in-frame ones, dropping some. Of under 450,000 clones listed, about 15% were seen once; the top ten hold approximately 0.019%. Source material: naive CD4+ T cells from blood. Receptor source: a woman under 30 in good health.

The V gene is TRBV14, the J gene TRBJ2-7; 8 bases fit TRBD1. CDR1 and CDR2 (germline): SGHDN, FVKESK. Trimming at V came to 2 bases and at J to 5 bases, leaving 11 bases not matched to a gene. The CDR3 is 16 residues long. The CDR3 protein is CASSQQFRGLINEQYF. The CDR3 DNA reads as TGTGCCAGCAGCCAACAATTCAGGGGGCTCATCAACGAGCAGTACTTC.

This clone came up a few times. V usage is TRBV11-2 and J usage is TRBJ2-7; TRBD1 matches at 7 bases. The J segment lost 0 bases and the V segment lost 1 base, leaving 6 bases of the junction unmatched. Germline-derived CDR1 and CDR2 are SGHAT and FQNNGV. The CDR3 contains 16 residues. The chain's CDR3 is CASSLGDRASSYEQYF. The CDR3 coding sequence is TGTGCCAGCAGCTTAGGCGACAGGGCGAGCTCCTACGAGCAGTACTTC.

The rearrangement uses TRBV29-1 and TRBJ2-1; a weak D match, TRBD1 (6 bases). V was trimmed by 2 bases and J by 8 bases, leaving 7 bases between them. The length of the CDR3 is 11 residues. From germline, CDR1 is SQVTM and CDR2 ANQGSEA. CDR3 protein: CSVEPGDEQFF. Here the CDR3 DNA reads TGCAGCGTTGAACCAGGGGATGAGCAGTTCTTC.

This clone turned up a few times. CDR3 bases: TGTGCCTGGAGTGAGGGGCCCGGCTACACCTTC. Translation gives CAWSEGPGYTF. This chain connects TRBV30 to TRBJ1-2; the D gene is possibly TRBD1 (5 bases). V gave up 1 base and J gave up 8 bases, with 8 bases separating them. Germline-derived CDR1 and CDR2 are GTSNPN and SVGIG (reference sequence). The CDR3 spans 11 residues.

In this sample, this clone turned up a few times. This chain connects TRBV28 to TRBJ2-2; D may be TRBD1 (6 bases). The V gene's germline CDR1 is MDHEN and CDR2 SYDVKM. The V end was cut by 4 bases, the J end by 8 bases, with 11 bases between. The CDR3 consists of 13 residues. The CDR3 is CASSSRGFGELFF. CDR3 DNA sequence: TGTGCCAGCAGTTCCAGGGGATTTGGGGAGCTGTTTTTT.